This T cell receptor (beta chain) was retrieved from a study of blood T cells in healthy people across ages. Combining a sample-barcoded 5' primer with a J-beta primer mix, a second PCR ran for about 6 to 11 cycles. MiXCR, run by TCRdb on the 5' RACE reads, gives a single entry per CDR3 protein. The sample lists about 1.5 million distinct CDR3 sequences, approximately 42% occurring once. Study-level results: Per million T cells, TCR beta diversity dropped about linearly as age rose.

V lost 4 bases, J lost 0 bases, and 16 bases lay in between. The V gene's germline CDR1 is MDHEN and CDR2 SYDVKM. The CDR3 runs 16 residues. Those donating, healthy Caucasian individuals from Russia, were aged roughly 6 to 95. With respect to this clonotype: Its specificity is unknown.

This TCR was recovered from a young woman in good health. The chain links TRBV28 to TRBJ2-7; D possibly corresponds to TRBD2 (6 bases). The material sequenced was blood. The DNA of the CDR3 is TGTGCCAGCAGTTCGAAGGGAGGCCCTCCCTCCTACGAGCAGTACTTC. Residues: CASSSKGGPPSYEQYF.